The 29 T cell receptor beta chains presented below share a single source sample, sequenced in a study of cytomegalovirus exposure and HLA in healthy donors. PCR amplification relied on 60 Vbeta primers (plus 13 Jbeta primers). The repertoire was sequenced with immunoSEQ multiplex PCR; TCRdb's copy has only in-frame clones and lacks some. The data show under 200,000 clones, roughly 83% seen once. Sequencing was done on a sample of PBMCs. Receptors were obtained from a man aged 25 to 45 in good health and CMV-seronegative.

This sequence joins TRBV12-5 and TRBJ2-7; D gene ambiguous. Germline loops: CDR1 LGHNT, CDR2 FRNRAP. The CDR3 is 11 amino acids. Trimming cost V 6 bases and J 4 bases, with 7 bases left between them. The CDR3 loop is CASGRGYEQYF. The DNA for the CDR3 is TGTGCTAGTGGAAGAGGTTACGAGCAGTACTTC.

The chain couples TRBV25-1 to TRBJ2-5, with 9 bases that match TRBD1. The CDR3 runs 14 residues. With V trimmed by 2 bases and J by 5 bases, 3 bases remained unmatched. Germline loops: CDR1 MGHDK, CDR2 SYGVNS. Written as DNA, the CDR3 is TGTGCCAGCAGTGAAGGGACAGGGTTTGAGACCCAGTACTTC. Translating it yields CASSEGTGFETQYF.

The chain couples TRBV5-1 to TRBJ2-5; 9 nucleotides align to TRBD1. The DNA matches TRBJ2-7 better at its end, which makes the J call doubtful. This CDR3 region has 15 residues. The germline V gene has CDR1 SGHRS and CDR2 YFSETQ. Here the CDR3 DNA reads TGCGCCAGCAGCCCGGGACAGGGATCTTCGAACGAGCAGTACTTC. Protein: CASSPGQGSSNEQYF.

CDR3 amino acids: CASSPRVAGLNIQYF. The CDR3 nucleotides are TGCGCCAGCAGCCCCAGGGTGGCAGGCCTAAACATTCAGTACTTC. The genes are TRBV5-1 and TRBJ2-4, with TRBD1 as a possible D gene (5 bases). This CDR3 spans 15 amino acids. Germline CDR1 is SGHRS and CDR2 is YFSETQ. V lost 4 bases and J lost 6, with 17 bases in between.

The chain is built from TRBV7-9 and TRBJ2-7, with 9 bases that match TRBD1. This CDR3 comprises 18 residues. Trimming removed 5 bases from V and 3 bases from J; junction bases left unmatched: 17. CDR1 is SEHNR and CDR2 is FQNEAQ in the germline V gene (reference sequence). CDR3 region: CASSDSVWTGEGHYEQYF. The CDR3 nucleotides read TGTGCCAGCAGCGATTCTGTATGGACAGGGGAGGGCCACTACGAGCAGTACTTC.

The chain joins TRBV19 to TRBJ2-7, with unresolved D. The CDR3 consists of 14 residues. The V end was cut by 7 bases, the J end by 3 bases, with 16 bases between. Germline V gives CDR1 LNHDA, CDR2 SQIVND (reference sequence). CDR3: CASTPGGQNYEQYF. As DNA, the CDR3 is TGTGCCAGTACCCCCGGTGGGCAGAACTACGAGCAGTACTTC. The full variable domain, rest sourced from reference TRBV19 and TRBJ2-7, is DGGITQSPKYLFRKEGQNVTLSCEQNLNHDAMYWYRQDPGQGLRLIYYSQIVNDFQKGDIAEGYSVSREKKESFPLTVTSAQKNPTAFYLCASTPGGQNYEQYFGPGTRLTVT.

This chain joins TRBV5-1 and TRBJ2-6; no clear D gene. Per germline, CDR1 SGHRS and CDR2 YFSETQ. Trimming removed 6 bases from V and 0 bases from J, with 13 bases in between. The CDR3 runs 16 residues. DNA of the CDR3: TGCGCCAGCATGCCCGGTCTGGTCTCTGGGGCCAACGTCCTGACTTTC. It codes for CASMPGLVSGANVLTF. Filled out from reference TRBV5-1 and TRBJ2-6, the complete variable domain reads KAGVTQTPRYLIKTRGQQVTLSCSPISGHRSVSWYQQTPGQGLQFLFEYFSETQRNKGNFPGRFSGRQFSNSRSEMNVSTLELGDSALYLCASMPGLVSGANVLTFGAGSRLTVL.

CDR3 nucleotides: TGTGCCAGCAGCTTGGGAATAGCGGGGGTCTCCTACGAGCAGTACTTC. The encoded protein is CASSLGIAGVSYEQYF. The chain employs TRBV5-8 and TRBJ2-7; 9 nucleotides align to TRBD2. V dropped 0 bases and J dropped 0; count of bases not matched to a gene: 4. CDR1 is SGHTS, CDR2 YDEGEE, per germline. The CDR3 contains 16 residues.

V and J are TRBV6-1 and TRBJ1-6; D ambiguous. Germline CDR1 MNHNS, CDR2 SASEGT. CDR3 size: 13 residues. The V end was cut by 3 bases, the J end by 10 bases, with 10 bases between. CDR3 in DNA: TGTGCCAGCAGTGATGGCCCGTCCTCACCCCTCCACTTT. This translates into CASSDGPSSPLHF.

The CDR3 nucleotides read TGTGCCAGCAGTTTTACTCCAGCGGGAGCGTGGAGTGAGCAGTTCTTC. It yields the protein CASSFTPAGAWSEQFF. The chain employs TRBV7-6 and TRBJ2-1, with 8 positions matching TRBD2. CDR1 and CDR2 from the germline V gene are SGHVS and FNYEAQ. J lost 9 bases, V lost 6 bases, and 16 bases had no gene match. This CDR3 is 16 amino acids long.

This chain connects TRBV7-2 to TRBJ1-6, with 8 bases fitting TRBD1. CDR1 and CDR2 (germline): SGHTA, FQGNSA. CDR3 length: 16 amino acids. V lost 1 base to trimming and J lost 5 bases; unmatched junction nucleotides: 4. The CDR3 DNA is TGTGCCAGCAGCTTAGGGACAGGGCCCAATAATTCACCCCTCCACTTT. The encoded protein is CASSLGTGPNNSPLHF.

This chain connects TRBV12-5 to TRBJ2-7, with 11 bases identical to TRBD1. Trimming at V came to 7 bases and at J to 2 bases, leaving 4 bases not matched to a gene. Germline CDR1 LGHNT, CDR2 FRNRAP. The CDR3 covers 14 residues. The CDR3 loop is CASALGQGAYEQYF. The CDR3 nucleotides are TGTGCTAGTGCCCTGGGACAGGGGGCCTACGAGCAGTACTTC.

This clone was recorded once. The gene calls are TRBV11-1 and TRBJ2-3, with D perhaps TRBD1 (5 bases). The V end lost 5 bases, the J end lost 9 bases, and 12 bases lay between the germline ends. The CDR3 has 12 amino acids. The germline CDR1 and CDR2 sequences are SGHAT and FQDESV (reference sequence). CDR3 loop: CASSPGRATQYF. DNA of the CDR3: TGTGCCAGCAGCCCCGGCAGGGCGACGCAGTATTTT. The full variable domain, completed using reference TRBV11-1 and TRBJ2-3, is EAEVAQSPRYKITEKSQAVAFWCDPISGHATLYWYRQILGQGPELLVQFQDESVVDDSQLPKDRFSAERLKGVDSTLKIQPAELGDSAMYLCASSPGRATQYFGPGTRLTVL.

The CDR3 DNA reads as TGTGCCAGCAGCTCAACTAGCGGTTCCTACGAGCAGTACTTC. It encodes CASSSTSGSYEQYF. The chain joins TRBV7-9 to TRBJ2-7; 8 bases fit TRBD2. The V gene's germline CDR1 is SEHNR and CDR2 FQNEAQ (reference sequence). Trimming took 4 bases from V and 1 from J; bases not matched to a gene: 3. The CDR3 has 14 residues.

The CDR3 nucleotides read TGTGCCAGTCGGGGACTAGCGGGACACGAGCAGTACTTC. The encoded protein is CASRGLAGHEQYF. The chain is built from TRBV2 and TRBJ2-7, with 13 positions matching TRBD2. Germline loops: CDR1 SNHLY, CDR2 FYNNEI. This CDR3 region has 13 residues. V shed 9 bases, J shed 5 bases, and the junction held 4 bases outside the gene matches.

The chain uses TRBV5-1 and TRBJ1-1; D ambiguous. Trimming cost V 5 bases and J 2 bases, with 10 bases left between them. The germline gives CDR1 SGHRS, CDR2 YFSETQ. The CDR3 contains 13 residues. The CDR3 loop reads CASSHWSNTEAFF. The CDR3 coding sequence is TGCGCCAGCAGTCATTGGAGCAACACTGAAGCTTTCTTT.

This sequence joins TRBV19 and TRBJ2-3; maybe TRBD1 (5 bases). V was cut by 7 bases and J by 1 base, with 15 bases left in between. This CDR3 has 15 residues. The germline V gene encodes CDR1 LNHDA and CDR2 SQIVND (reference sequence). CDR3 loop: CASTQQKGGTDTQYF. The CDR3 nucleotides read TGTGCCAGTACACAGCAAAAAGGGGGCACAGATACGCAGTATTTT.

CDR3 residues: CASSSRDRGSPLHF. CDR3 in DNA: TGTGCCAGCAGCAGCCGGGACAGGGGTTCACCCCTCCACTTT. V usage is TRBV7-2 and J usage is TRBJ1-6; 10 bases align to TRBD1. The CDR3 runs to 14 residues. With 5 bases clipped from V and 9 bases from J, the junction kept 4 bases outside the gene matches. The germline V gene has CDR1 SGHTA and CDR2 FQGNSA. Looking up the rest from reference TRBV7-2 and TRBJ1-6 gives the full variable domain: GAGVSQSPSNKVTEKGKDVELRCDPISGHTALYWYRQSLGQGLEFLIYFQGNSAPDKSGLPSDRFSAERTGGSVSTLTIQRTQQEDSAVYLCASSSRDRGSPLHFGNGTRLTVT.

Only one count was recorded for this clone. The V call is TRBV9, the J call TRBJ1-2, with 7 bases matching TRBD1. Germline CDR1 SGDLS, CDR2 YYNGEE. V lost 5 bases, J lost 4 bases, and 14 bases stayed unmatched. The CDR3 sequence is 16 residues long. The CDR3 protein is CASSLHRTGEIYGYTF. DNA for the CDR3: TGTGCCAGCAGTTTACATAGAACAGGGGAGATCTATGGCTACACCTTC.

J is TRBJ2-3 and V is TRBV19, with TRBD2 matching 10 bases. With V trimmed by 3 bases and J by 4 bases, 13 bases remained unmatched. The CDR3 is 18 amino acids. Germline CDR1 is LNHDA and CDR2 is SQIVND (reference sequence). The chain's CDR3 is CASSISVASGSIADTQYF. DNA of the CDR3: TGTGCCAGTAGTATTAGTGTGGCTAGCGGGAGTATAGCAGATACGCAGTATTTT.

The chain couples TRBV9 to TRBJ2-7; 12 nucleotides align to TRBD2. Germline V gene lookup returns CDR1 SGDLS and CDR2 YYNGEE. J was trimmed by 4 bases and V by 3 bases; bases with no gene match: 14. This CDR3 has 18 residues. CDR3 DNA: TGTGCCAGCAGCGCGTCCTCTTCACCTAGCGGGAGGGCATACGAGCAGTACTTC. Its protein product is CASSASSSPSGRAYEQYF.

This clone was seen just once. The genes are TRBV9 and TRBJ2-5; 11 bases map to TRBD2. The CDR3 runs 16 residues. V shed 0 bases and J 6 bases; nucleotides not matched to a gene: 7. Germline-derived CDR1 and CDR2 are SGDLS and YYNGEE. CDR3 sequence reads: CASSVDIAGGRQTQYF. CDR3 coding DNA: TGTGCCAGCAGCGTAGATATAGCGGGAGGGAGACAGACCCAGTACTTC.

This clone showed up just once. As DNA, the CDR3 is TGTGCCAGCAGTGCCAGCAGGGGGCGTAGAACGGGACCCACAGATACGCAGTATTTT. This gives the protein CASSASRGRRTGPTDTQYF. This chain connects TRBV2 to TRBJ2-3; 8 bases agree with TRBD1. Looked up from germline, CDR1 is SNHLY and CDR2 is FYNNEI. This CDR3 has 19 residues. The V segment lost 4 bases and the J segment 2 bases; nucleotides outside the gene matches: 17. Filled out from reference TRBV2 and TRBJ2-3, the complete variable domain reads EPEVTQTPSHQVTQMGQEVILRCVPISNHLYFYWYRQILGQKVEFLVSFYNNEISEKSEIFDDQFSVERPDGSNFTLKIRSTKLEDSAMYFCASSASRGRRTGPTDTQYFGPGTRLTVL.

J is TRBJ2-3 and V is TRBV21-1; TRBD2 was called by the table and not checked on the DNA. TRBV21-1 is designated a pseudogene. The CDR3 totals 17 residues. CDR3 nucleotide sequence: TGTGCCAGCAGCAAAGAAACTGAGACCGCTGCGGGAGATACGCAGTATTTT. Its translation is CASSKETETAAGDTQYF.

The chain combines TRBV29-1 with TRBJ2-1; TRBD2 agrees at 10 bases. CDR1 and CDR2 from the germline V gene are SQVTM and ANQGSEA. This CDR3 spans 13 amino acids. J lost 9 bases, V lost 7 bases, and 9 bases had no gene match. The CDR3 nucleotides read TGCAGCGCCGAACTAGCGGGACATAGTGAGCAGTTCTTC. Residues: CSAELAGHSEQFF.

The gene calls are TRBV4-2 and TRBJ2-1; D may be TRBD2 (5 bases). The V and J ends lost 5 bases and 0 bases respectively, with 14 bases between them. The CDR3 spans 16 residues. CDR1 and CDR2 (germline): LGHNA, YNFKEQ. In DNA, the CDR3 is TGTGCCAGCAGCTATAGAGCGGAGAGCTCCTACAATGAGCAGTTCTTC. Protein product: CASSYRAESSYNEQFF.

This clone appeared a few times. The gene calls are TRBV5-1 and TRBJ2-3; 11 bases line up with TRBD2. This CDR3 contains 17 residues. Germline trimming cut 8 bases from V and 0 bases from J; bases unmatched to any gene: 11. Germline loops: CDR1 SGHRS, CDR2 YFSETQ. In nucleotides, the CDR3 is TGCGCCAGGCAGAAGAATTTAGCGGGAGGGAGCACAGATACGCAGTATTTT. Its protein is CARQKNLAGGSTDTQYF.

The chain links TRBV6-5 to TRBJ2-3; TRBD2 might be the D (5 bases). This CDR3 has 14 residues. Trimming removed 11 bases from V and 1 base from J, with 16 bases in between. Germline V gene sequence: CDR1 MNHEY, CDR2 SVGAGI. CDR3 nucleotide sequence: TGTGCCCCTCCCACGGAGGCTCGCACAGATACGCAGTATTTT. Protein product: CAPPTEARTDTQYF.

The rearrangement uses TRBV30 and TRBJ1-6; 9 nucleotides line up with TRBD1. The CDR3 sequence is 13 residues long. J gave up 10 bases and V 1 base, and 2 bases lay outside the gene matches. The V gene's germline CDR1 is GTSNPN and CDR2 SVGIG (reference sequence). In DNA form, the CDR3 reads TGTGCCTGGAGTGGACAGGGGGACTCACCCCTCCACTTT. This encodes CAWSGQGDSPLHF. Looking up the rest from reference TRBV30 and TRBJ1-6 gives the full variable domain: SQTIHQWPATLVQPVGSPLSLECTVEGTSNPNLYWYRQAAGRGLQLLFYSVGIGQISSEVPQNLSASRPQDRQFILSSKKLLLSDSGFYLCAWSGQGDSPLHFGNGTRLTVT.